This is a list of T cell receptor beta chains from one sample in a study of CD8+CD57+ T cells in acquired aplastic anemia. TCRdb used MiXCR to reprocess the reads, holding one entry per CDR3 protein. The profile shows around 80,000 distinct CDR3 sequences, roughly three quarters of them singletons. The sample taken for sequencing was sorted CD4+, CD8+, or CD8+CD57+ T cells (not recorded which) from PBMCs. These receptors were obtained from a human donor with aplastic anemia. Both conserved end residues are part of each CDR3. D genes are given only for firm matches. Expanded clones are given a class, and other clones once, few, many or no size at all.

j_call: TRBJ1-1; clone_size: .; d_call: TRBD1; v_call: TRBV29-1; cdr3_aa: CSVGRGQVNTEAFF; cdr3_nt: TGCAGCGTTGGTCGGGGACAGGTGAACACTGAAGCTTTCTTT
j_call: TRBJ2-7; clone_size: .; d_call: .; v_call: TRBV20-1; cdr3_aa: CSASSGSSYEQYF; cdr3_nt: TGCAGTGCTAGTAGTGGAAGCTCCTACGAGCAGTACTTC
j_call: TRBJ2-7; clone_size: .; d_call: .; v_call: TRBV7-7; cdr3_aa: CASSLALSGSHEQYF; cdr3_nt: TGTGCTAGCAGCTTAGCGCTTTCTGGCAGCCACGAGCAGTACTTC
j_call: TRBJ2-7; clone_size: .; d_call: TRBD2; v_call: TRBV10-3; cdr3_aa: CAISVQRGGYYEQYF; cdr3_nt: TGTGCCATCAGTGTACAGCGGGGGGGGTACTACGAGCAGTACTTC
j_call: TRBJ1-2; clone_size: .; d_call: TRBD1; v_call: TRBV25-1; cdr3_aa: CASSVGTGVGSYGYTF; cdr3_nt: TGTGCCAGCAGTGTCGGGACAGGAGTAGGATCCTATGGCTACACCTTC
j_call: TRBJ2-3; clone_size: .; d_call: .; v_call: TRBV7-9; cdr3_aa: CASTDIKPDTQYF; cdr3_nt: TGTGCCAGCACGGACATAAAGCCGGATACGCAGTATTTT
j_call: TRBJ2-7; clone_size: few; d_call: TRBD2; v_call: TRBV7-9; cdr3_aa: CASSLQRGSSYEQYF; cdr3_nt: TGTGCCAGCAGCCTCCAGCGGGGAAGCTCCTACGAGCAGTACTTC
j_call: TRBJ1-4; clone_size: .; d_call: .; v_call: TRBV10-3; cdr3_aa: CAIMAENEKLFF; cdr3_nt: TGTGCCATCATGGCAGAGAATGAAAAACTGTTTTTT
j_call: TRBJ1-2; clone_size: once; d_call: .; v_call: TRBV7-9; cdr3_aa: CASSLEAARGYTF; cdr3_nt: TGTGCCAGCAGCTTAGAGGCAGCTCGTGGCTACACCTTC
j_call: TRBJ1-6; clone_size: .; d_call: TRBD1; v_call: TRBV20-1; cdr3_aa: CSARGQGMSYNSPLHF; cdr3_nt: TGCAGTGCTAGAGGACAGGGGATGTCCTATAATTCACCCCTCCACTTT
j_call: TRBJ2-1; clone_size: .; d_call: .; v_call: TRBV25-1; cdr3_aa: CASSYRSLGAAQFF; cdr3_nt: TGTGCCAGCAGTTATAGGTCGTTGGGGGCTGCTCAGTTCTTC
j_call: TRBJ1-2; clone_size: .; d_call: TRBD1; v_call: TRBV25-1; cdr3_aa: CASSEWGQGHGYTF; cdr3_nt: TGTGCCAGCAGTGAATGGGGACAGGGGCATGGCTACACCTTC
j_call: TRBJ1-1; clone_size: .; d_call: .; v_call: TRBV5-6; cdr3_aa: CASSSQIEGTEAFF; cdr3_nt: TGTGCCAGCAGCTCCCAAATCGAGGGCACTGAAGCTTTCTTT
j_call: TRBJ1-1; clone_size: .; d_call: TRBD1; v_call: TRBV2; cdr3_aa: CASVGTASTEAFF; cdr3_nt: TGTGCCAGCGTGGGGACAGCATCCACTGAAGCTTTCTTT
j_call: TRBJ1-2; clone_size: .; d_call: .; v_call: TRBV7-2; cdr3_aa: CASADGEGLSYTF; cdr3_nt: TGTGCCAGCGCCGACGGGGAGGGCTTGAGCTACACCTTC
j_call: TRBJ2-7; clone_size: .; d_call: TRBD1; v_call: TRBV19; cdr3_aa: CASNPGTGGYEQYF; cdr3_nt: TGTGCCAGCAACCCCGGGACAGGGGGCTACGAGCAGTACTTC
j_call: TRBJ2-5; clone_size: .; d_call: .; v_call: TRBV29-1; cdr3_aa: CSVEDAWDQETQYF; cdr3_nt: TGCAGCGTTGAAGATGCCTGGGACCAAGAGACCCAGTACTTC
j_call: TRBJ2-7; clone_size: .; d_call: TRBD1; v_call: TRBV10-3; cdr3_aa: CAITPQGANEQYF; cdr3_nt: TGTGCCATCACCCCCCAGGGGGCTAACGAGCAGTACTTC
j_call: TRBJ1-3; clone_size: .; d_call: .; v_call: TRBV14; cdr3_aa: CASSRARGSSGNTIYF; cdr3_nt: TGTGCCAGCAGCCGCGCCCGAGGTAGCTCTGGAAACACCATATATTTT
j_call: TRBJ2-7; clone_size: .; d_call: .; v_call: TRBV15; cdr3_aa: CATSRFRGGEQYF; cdr3_nt: TGTGCCACCAGCAGATTTCGTGGTGGAGAGCAGTACTTC
j_call: TRBJ2-7; clone_size: .; d_call: .; v_call: TRBV7-2; cdr3_aa: CASSLVPAFNEQYF; cdr3_nt: TGTGCCAGCAGCTTAGTCCCGGCCTTCAACGAGCAGTACTTC
j_call: TRBJ2-1; clone_size: few; d_call: TRBD1; v_call: TRBV10-3; cdr3_aa: CATSQGQGVAEQFF; cdr3_nt: TGTGCCACCAGCCAAGGACAGGGAGTGGCTGAGCAGTTCTTC
j_call: TRBJ1-2; clone_size: many; d_call: .; v_call: TRBV9; cdr3_aa: CASSVAKQMNPNYGYTF; cdr3_nt: TGTGCCAGCAGCGTAGCTAAACAGATGAACCCCAACTATGGCTACACCTTC
j_call: TRBJ1-2; clone_size: .; d_call: .; v_call: TRBV29-1; cdr3_aa: CSVGNIDPAYGYTF; cdr3_nt: TGCAGCGTCGGCAACATAGATCCCGCCTATGGCTACACCTTC